This T cell receptor (beta chain) originates from a study of T cell changes during pregnancy in multiple sclerosis. Germline CDR1 is MNHEY and CDR2 is SMNVEV (reference sequence). Trimming pared 8 bases from V and 1 base from J, leaving 11 bases between. This CDR3 spans 13 amino acids. Sequencing was performed with immunoSEQ multiplex PCR; in TCRdb, only in-frame clones are kept and a portion is missing. Among 45,000 to 55,000 clones listed, over 80% were seen once. The sequence was collected from a female donor in good health, enrolled as a control in a pregnancy study. The sequencing used CD4+ T cells from peripheral blood mononuclear cells, collected in the second trimester of pregnancy. This chain links TRBV27 with TRBJ1-1; D call uncertain. The chain's CDR3 is CASGEWENTEAFF. The CDR3 DNA is TGTGCCAGCGGGGAGTGGGAGAACACTGAAGCTTTCTTT.